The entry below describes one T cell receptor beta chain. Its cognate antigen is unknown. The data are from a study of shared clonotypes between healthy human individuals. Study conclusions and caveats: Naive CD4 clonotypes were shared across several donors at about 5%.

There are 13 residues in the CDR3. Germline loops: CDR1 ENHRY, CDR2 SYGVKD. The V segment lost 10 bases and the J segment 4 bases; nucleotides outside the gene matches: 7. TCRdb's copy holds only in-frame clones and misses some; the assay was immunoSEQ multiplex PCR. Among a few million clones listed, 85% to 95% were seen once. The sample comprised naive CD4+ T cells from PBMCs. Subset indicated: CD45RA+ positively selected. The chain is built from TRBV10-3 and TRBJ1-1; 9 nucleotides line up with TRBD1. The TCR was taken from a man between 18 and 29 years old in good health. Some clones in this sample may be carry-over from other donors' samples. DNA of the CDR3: TGTGCCACCCTGACAGGGGGGGGCACTGAAGCTTTCTTT. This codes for CATLTGGGTEAFF.